The sequence of this TCR beta chain was determined in a study of vaccination effects on CD4 cells after COVID-19. CDR1 is MNHEY and CDR2 is SVGEGT in the germline V gene. The CDR3 loop spans 15 amino acids. For this clone: Its antigen is currently unknown. A read error may account for a junction end that differs from germline.

Antigen-specific CD4+ T cell clonotypes were called by their expansion after viral peptide-pool culture in ViraFEST. CD4+ T cell isolation took place after about nine days of culture. Neither prior SARS-CoV-2 infection nor positive nucleocapsid antibodies were present in the vaccine recipients. Under 2.5 million PBMC were placed in each well, which was supplemented with approximately 10 IU/ml IL-2 and 8.5 to 10 ug/ml peptides. The authors replaced half the medium with IL-2 medium on days 3 and 7. Sequencing used immunoSEQ multiplex PCR; TCRdb keeps in-frame clones, though not all of them. The top ten hold 9% to 12% of the sample, which has about 24,000 clones, about 70% seen once. General study points: Late post-vaccination samples showed marked contraction of infection- and vaccine-induced clones.

The starting material was CD4+ T cells from PBMCs cultured with HCoV-NL63 spike peptides, obtained before COVID-19 vaccination. The genes are TRBV6-2 or TRBV6-3 and TRBJ1-6, with TRBD1 as a possible D gene (6 bases). The sequence came from a human donor who received a COVID-19 vaccine. CDR3 amino acids: CASSHSDRLNSPLHF. The DNA for the CDR3 is TGTGCCAGCAGTCACTCGGACAGACTTAATTCACCCCTCCACTTT.